A single TCR beta chain is shown here with its context. This sample is drawn from a study of technical replicates of blood from a handful of donors. Trimming removed 8 bases at V and 0 bases at J, with 17 bases between. Germline V gene lookup returns CDR1 SNHLY and CDR2 FYNNEI. The CDR3 has 16 amino acids. Method: immunoSEQ multiplex PCR; TCRdb's copy keeps in-frame clones and lacks some. The table has fewer than 75,000 clones, 90% to 95% seen once; the top ten hold roughly 0.25%. The rearrangement links TRBV2 to TRBJ1-5, with D possibly matching TRBD1 (5 bases). Sequenced material: T cells isolated from PBMCs. This receptor was taken from a human donor in good health. The CDR3 sequence is CASDGGVPSSNQPQHF. The CDR3 DNA reads as TGTGCCAGCGACGGGGGGGTCCCGAGTAGCAATCAGCCCCAGCATTTT.